This T cell receptor beta chain was identified in a study of tumor and adjacent non-tumor tissue in lung cancer. As concerns this clonotype: What it binds is unknown.

This sample's RNA came from whole unsorted tissue. Study-wide findings and caveats: Significantly higher TCR diversity was found in tumor than normal lung.

A modified ARM-PCR protocol with three rounds of nested PCR amplified TCRbeta. TCRdb ran MiXCR on the multiplex PCR reads and lists one entry per CDR3 protein. Among 130,000 or so distinct CDR3 sequences listed, roughly 64% were seen once. This CDR3 has 15 residues. V gave up 5 bases and J gave up 0 bases, with 14 bases separating them. This sequence joins TRBV12-3 or TRBV12-4 and TRBJ2-7; TRBD1 or TRBD2 may be the D gene (5 bases each). Sequenced material: lung tumor tissue. The sequence was collected from a man younger than 45 with non-small cell lung cancer. The CDR3 DNA is TGTGCCAGCAGTCCCGGGACGCCCAGCTCCTACGAGCAGTACTTC. The encoded protein is CASSPGTPSSYEQYF.